Listed below are T cell receptor beta chains from one sample, sequenced in a study of blood T cell repertoires in COVID-19. Sequenced by immunoSEQ multiplex PCR; TCRdb stores in-frame clones only, minus some. The sample consists of more than 300,000 clones, about nine tenths of them appearing once. Source material: peripheral blood. These receptors were obtained from a woman in her seventies with COVID-19, enrolled during active disease. CDR3s include the opening cysteine and the closing phenylalanine or tryptophan. A D gene is named only where the DNA matches it firmly. Only part of the rows carry a size: once, few, many, or a class if the clone is expanded.

>TRBV11-1|TRBJ1-2|.|.
TGTGCCAGCAGCTTGCGGCCGCGGGGCTATGGCTACACCTTC
CASSLRPRGYGYTF
>TRBV29-1|TRBJ2-1|.|TRBD1
TGCAGCGTGGACCGGACAGGGAACAATGAGCAGTTCTTC
CSVDRTGNNEQFF
>TRBV19|TRBJ1-6|.|TRBD1
TGTGCCAGTAGTATTCGTTCAGGGGGCAGTAATTCACCCCTCCACTTT
CASSIRSGGSNSPLHF
>TRBV24-1|TRBJ1-5|.|.
TGTGCCACCAGTGAACAAAGCAATCAGCCCCAGCATTTT
CATSEQSNQPQHF
>TRBV7-2|TRBJ2-1|.|.
TGTGCCAGCAGCTTGAGGAGGCTAAACAATGAGCAGTTCTTC
CASSLRRLNNEQFF
>TRBV4-1|TRBJ2-6|.|.
TGCGCCAGCAGCCGTCCCCCATGGGAGGAGCTAACTGGGGCCAACGTCCTGACTTTC
CASSRPPWEELTGANVLTF
>TRBV7-9|TRBJ1-5|.|TRBD1
TGTGCCAGCAGCGAAGGGGACAGGGGGAGCAATCAGCCCCAGCATTTT
CASSEGDRGSNQPQHF
>TRBV2|TRBJ1-1|.|.
TGTGCCACGGTACAGGACCTTAACACTGAAGCTTTCTTT
CATVQDLNTEAFF
>TRBV6-1|TRBJ2-1|.|TRBD1
TGTGCCAGCAGTGAAGACAGGGGGCAGTACAATGAGCAGTTCTTC
CASSEDRGQYNEQFF
>TRBV7-9|TRBJ2-2|.|.
TGTGCCAGCAGCTTACTACTAGAGAACGGGGAGCTGTTTTTT
CASSLLLENGELFF
>TRBV30|TRBJ1-1|.|.
TGTGCCTGGAGTCCGGGTGCTGAAGCTTTCTTT
CAWSPGAEAFF
>TRBV21-1|TRBJ1-1|.|.
TGTGCCAGCAGCAAACGAGGCGGATACATGAACACTGAAGCTTTCTTT
CASSKRGGYMNTEAFF
>TRBV6-2/TRBV6-3|TRBJ1-1|.|.
TGTGCCAGCAGCCGCCCCGGGGGGATGAACACTGAAGCTTTCTTT
CASSRPGGMNTEAFF
>TRBV7-8|TRBJ1-1|.|TRBD1
TGTGCCAGCAGCTTAACACAGGGGACTGAAGCTTTCTTT
CASSLTQGTEAFF
>TRBV12-5|TRBJ1-3|.|.
TGTGCTAGTGGTTCAGAAGGAAACACCATATATTTT
CASGSEGNTIYF
>TRBV5-1|TRBJ2-7|.|TRBD2
TGCGCCAGCAGCTCCGCGGGGGGGAGGAACGAGCAGTACTTC
CASSSAGGRNEQYF
>TRBV6-5|TRBJ2-3|once|TRBD1
TGTGCCAGCAGGCCAACAGGGGGCACAGATACGCAGTATTTT
CASRPTGGTDTQYF
>TRBV5-8|TRBJ1-1|.|.
TGTGCCAGCAGCTTGGTATTCGGAGAATTGGCTGAAGCTTTCTTT
CASSLVFGELAEAFF
>TRBV7-9|TRBJ1-1|.|.
TGTGCCAGCAGTATTCAGGAGGGGACTGAAGCTTTCTTT
CASSIQEGTEAFF
>TRBV14|TRBJ1-2|.|TRBD1
TGTGCCAGCAGCCAAGTAGGGGGCAACTATGGCTACACCTTC
CASSQVGGNYGYTF
>TRBV7-3|TRBJ2-6|.|TRBD1
TGTGCCAGCAGCGACGGGACAGGGAACGTCCTGACTTTC
CASSDGTGNVLTF
>TRBV27|TRBJ1-2|.|TRBD1
TGTGCCAGCAGTTTATACCCCGGACAGGGTTCCGCTAACTATGGCTACACCTTC
CASSLYPGQGSANYGYTF
>TRBV5-3|TRBJ1-1|.|.
TGTGCCAGAAGCTTGCAGGAGGTCCAAGCTTTCTTT
CARSLQEVQAFF
>TRBV11-2|TRBJ2-7|.|.
TGTGCCAGCAGCTTAAGAAGAGACAATGGCGAGCAGTACTTC
CASSLRRDNGEQYF
>TRBV19|TRBJ1-5|.|TRBD1
TGTGCCAGTCAAGACAGGGCAAACCAGCCCCAGCATTTT
CASQDRANQPQHF
>TRBV7-9|TRBJ1-1|.|.
TGTGCCAGCAGCCAGGGCCTCGGGGCTTTCTTT
CASSQGLGAFF
>TRBV18|TRBJ2-2|.|TRBD1
TGTGCCAGCTCACCACTTACAGGGGGCGAGACCGGGGAGCTGTTTTTT
CASSPLTGGETGELFF
>TRBV6-5|TRBJ1-4|.|.
TGTGCCAGCGGGTACTCCGACAGTAATGAAAAACTGTTTTTT
CASGYSDSNEKLFF
>TRBV11-2|TRBJ2-7|.|TRBD2
TGTGCCAGCAGCTTTAGGGCTAGCGGAATACTTTACGAGCAGTACTTC
CASSFRASGILYEQYF
>TRBV5-5|TRBJ1-1|once|.
TGTGCCAGCAGCCGTCACTGGACCGGGGACACTGAAGCTTTCTTT
CASSRHWTGDTEAFF
>TRBV4-1|TRBJ2-3|once|.
TGCGCCAGCAGCCAAACCGGGGGAGCAGATACGCAGTATTTT
CASSQTGGADTQYF
>TRBV6-5|TRBJ2-1|.|.
TGTGCCAGCAGGCCAACAGGGATTGTAAATGAGCAGTTCTTC
CASRPTGIVNEQFF
>TRBV9|TRBJ1-4|.|.
TGTGCCAGCAGCGCCTCAGGGACAACTAATGAAAAACTGTTTTTT
CASSASGTTNEKLFF
>TRBV27|TRBJ2-1|.|TRBD2
TGTGCCAGCAGTCCCCGGGGGGGCTTTAGTGAGCAGTTCTTC
CASSPRGGFSEQFF
>TRBV2|TRBJ1-4|.|.
TGTGCCAGCACGGCGGGGGGGCTAAGTGAAAAACTGTTTTTT
CASTAGGLSEKLFF
>TRBV27|TRBJ1-2|.|.
TGTGCCAGCAGCCCCTTTATAGGGACAATTAACTATGGCTACACCTTC
CASSPFIGTINYGYTF
>TRBV18|TRBJ2-2|.|TRBD1
TGTGCCAGCTCACAAAGGGGACAGGGGAACACCGGGGAGCTGTTTTTT
CASSQRGQGNTGELFF
>TRBV7-9|TRBJ1-1|.|TRBD1
TGTGCCAGCAGCTTAAACCAGGGACAGGGAGAAGCTTTCTTT
CASSLNQGQGEAFF
>TRBV6-2/TRBV6-3|TRBJ1-5|once|TRBD1
TGTGCCAGCAGCCCGTTTAGGGACAGGGGGCCTCAGCCCCAGCATTTT
CASSPFRDRGPQPQHF